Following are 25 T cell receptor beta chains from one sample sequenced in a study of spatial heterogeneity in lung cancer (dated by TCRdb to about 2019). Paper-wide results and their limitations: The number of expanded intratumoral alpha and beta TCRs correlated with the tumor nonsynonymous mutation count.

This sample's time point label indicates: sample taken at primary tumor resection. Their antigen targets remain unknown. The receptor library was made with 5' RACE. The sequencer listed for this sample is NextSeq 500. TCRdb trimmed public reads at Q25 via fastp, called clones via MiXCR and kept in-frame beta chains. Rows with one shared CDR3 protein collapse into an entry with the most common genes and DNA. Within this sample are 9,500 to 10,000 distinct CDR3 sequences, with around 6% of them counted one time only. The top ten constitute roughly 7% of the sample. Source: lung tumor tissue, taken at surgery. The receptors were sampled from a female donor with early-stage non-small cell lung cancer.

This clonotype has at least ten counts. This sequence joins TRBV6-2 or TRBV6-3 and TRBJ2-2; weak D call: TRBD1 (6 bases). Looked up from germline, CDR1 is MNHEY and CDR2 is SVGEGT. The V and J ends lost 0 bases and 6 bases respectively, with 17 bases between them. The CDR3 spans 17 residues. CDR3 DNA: TGTGCCAGCAGTTACTCAGGACCAAGAACAGGGTCCGGGGAGCTGTTTTTT. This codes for CASSYSGPRTGSGELFF.

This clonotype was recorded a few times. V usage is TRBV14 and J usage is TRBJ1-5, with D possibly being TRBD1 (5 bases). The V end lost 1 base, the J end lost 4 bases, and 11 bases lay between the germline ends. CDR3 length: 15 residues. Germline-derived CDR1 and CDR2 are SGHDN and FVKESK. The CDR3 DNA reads TGTGCCAGCAGCCAAGGCGGGGGGAGAAATCAGCCCCAGCATTTT. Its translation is CASSQGGGRNQPQHF.

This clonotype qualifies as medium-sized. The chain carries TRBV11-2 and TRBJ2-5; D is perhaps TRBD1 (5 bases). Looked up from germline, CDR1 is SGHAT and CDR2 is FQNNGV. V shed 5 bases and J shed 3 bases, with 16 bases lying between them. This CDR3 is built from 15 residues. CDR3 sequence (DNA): TGTGCCAGCAGCCGTAGCATGGGGCAAGAAGAGACCCAGTACTTC. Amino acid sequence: CASSRSMGQEETQYF.

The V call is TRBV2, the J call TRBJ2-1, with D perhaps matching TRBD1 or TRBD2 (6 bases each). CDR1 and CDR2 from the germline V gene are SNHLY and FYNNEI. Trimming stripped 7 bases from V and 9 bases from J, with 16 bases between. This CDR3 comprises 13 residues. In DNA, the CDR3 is TGTGCCAGCATCGAGGGGGGACGGGCTGAGCAGTTCTTC. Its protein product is CASIEGGRAEQFF. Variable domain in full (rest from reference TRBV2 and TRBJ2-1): EPEVTQTPSHQVTQMGQEVILRCVPISNHLYFYWYRQILGQKVEFLVSFYNNEISEKSEIFDDQFSVERPDGSNFTLKIRSTKLEDSAMYFCASIEGGRAEQFFGPGTRLTVL.

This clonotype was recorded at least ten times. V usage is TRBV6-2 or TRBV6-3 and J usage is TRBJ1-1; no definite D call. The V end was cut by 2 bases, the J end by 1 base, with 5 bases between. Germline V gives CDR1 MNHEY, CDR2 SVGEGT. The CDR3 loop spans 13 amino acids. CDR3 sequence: CASSYTENTEAFF. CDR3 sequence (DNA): TGTGCCAGCAGTTACACAGAGAACACTGAAGCTTTCTTT.

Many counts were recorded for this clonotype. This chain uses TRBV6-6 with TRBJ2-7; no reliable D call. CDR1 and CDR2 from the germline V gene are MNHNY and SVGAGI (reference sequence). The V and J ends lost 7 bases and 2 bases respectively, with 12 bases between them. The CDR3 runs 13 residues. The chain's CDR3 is CASISTDPYEQYF. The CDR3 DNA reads TGTGCCAGCATATCAACCGATCCCTACGAGCAGTACTTC.

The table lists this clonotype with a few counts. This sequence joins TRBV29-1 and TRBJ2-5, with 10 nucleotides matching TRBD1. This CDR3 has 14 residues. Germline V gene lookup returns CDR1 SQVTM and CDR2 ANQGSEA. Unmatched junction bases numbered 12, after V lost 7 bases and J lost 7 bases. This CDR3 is CSARETGTGATQYF. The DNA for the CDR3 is TGCAGCGCGAGGGAAACCGGGACAGGGGCGACCCAGTACTTC.

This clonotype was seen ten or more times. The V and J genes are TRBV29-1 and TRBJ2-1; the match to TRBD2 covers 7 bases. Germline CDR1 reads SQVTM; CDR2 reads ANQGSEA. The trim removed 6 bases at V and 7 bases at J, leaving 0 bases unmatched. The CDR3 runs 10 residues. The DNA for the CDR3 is TGCAGCGTGGGACTAAATGAGCAGTTCTTC. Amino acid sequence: CSVGLNEQFF.

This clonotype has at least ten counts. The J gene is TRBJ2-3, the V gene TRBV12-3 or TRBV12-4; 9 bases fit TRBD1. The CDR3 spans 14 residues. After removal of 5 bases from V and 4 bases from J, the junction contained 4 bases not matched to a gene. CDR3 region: CASSPTGGPDTQYF. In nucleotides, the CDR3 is TGTGCCAGCAGTCCAACAGGGGGCCCAGATACGCAGTATTTT.

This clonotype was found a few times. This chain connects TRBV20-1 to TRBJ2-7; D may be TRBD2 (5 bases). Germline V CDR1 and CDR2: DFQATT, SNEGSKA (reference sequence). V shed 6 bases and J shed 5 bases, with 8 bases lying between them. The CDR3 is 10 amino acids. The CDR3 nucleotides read TGCAGTGCACGGGAAAACGAGCAGTACGTC. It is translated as CSARENEQYV.

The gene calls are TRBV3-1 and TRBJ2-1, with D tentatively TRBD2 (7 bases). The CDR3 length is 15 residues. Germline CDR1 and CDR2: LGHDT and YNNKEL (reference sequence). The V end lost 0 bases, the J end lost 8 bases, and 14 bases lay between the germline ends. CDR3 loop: CASSQDLGGAYEQFF. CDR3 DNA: TGTGCCAGCAGCCAAGATCTTGGGGGGGCGTATGAGCAGTTCTTC.

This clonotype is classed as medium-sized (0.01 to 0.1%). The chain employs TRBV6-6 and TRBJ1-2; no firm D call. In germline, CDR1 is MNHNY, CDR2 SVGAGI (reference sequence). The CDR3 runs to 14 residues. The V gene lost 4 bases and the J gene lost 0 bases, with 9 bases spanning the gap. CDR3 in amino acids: CASSSQRANYGYTF. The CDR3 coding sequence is TGTGCCAGCAGTTCCCAGAGGGCTAACTATGGCTACACCTTC.

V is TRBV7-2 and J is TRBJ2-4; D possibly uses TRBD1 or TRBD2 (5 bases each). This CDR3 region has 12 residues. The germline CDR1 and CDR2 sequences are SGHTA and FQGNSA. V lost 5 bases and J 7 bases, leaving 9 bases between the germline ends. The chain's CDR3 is CASSNRDNIQYF. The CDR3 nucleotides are TGTGCCAGCAGCAACCGGGACAACATTCAGTACTTC.

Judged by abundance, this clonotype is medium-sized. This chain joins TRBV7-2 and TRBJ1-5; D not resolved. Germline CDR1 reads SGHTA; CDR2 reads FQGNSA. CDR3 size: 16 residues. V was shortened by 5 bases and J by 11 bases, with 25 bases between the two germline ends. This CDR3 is CASSPGGSVGYAAQHF. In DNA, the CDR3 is TGTGCCAGCAGCCCGGGCGGGTCAGTGGGATATGCGGCCCAGCATTTT.

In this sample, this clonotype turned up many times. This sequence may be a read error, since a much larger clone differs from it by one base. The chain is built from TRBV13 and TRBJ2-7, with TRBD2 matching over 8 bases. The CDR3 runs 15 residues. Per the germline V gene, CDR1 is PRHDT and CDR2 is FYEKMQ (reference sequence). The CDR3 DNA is TGTGCCAGCAACTTAGGACTAGCCGAAACCTACGAGCAGTACTTC. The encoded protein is CASNLGLAETYEQYF.

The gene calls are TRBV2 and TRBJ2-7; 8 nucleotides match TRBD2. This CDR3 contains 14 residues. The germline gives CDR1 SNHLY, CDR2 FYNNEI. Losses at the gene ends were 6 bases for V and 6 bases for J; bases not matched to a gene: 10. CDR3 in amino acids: CASRQTGTSGEQYF. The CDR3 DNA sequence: TGTGCCAGCAGGCAGACCGGGACTAGTGGCGAGCAGTACTTC.

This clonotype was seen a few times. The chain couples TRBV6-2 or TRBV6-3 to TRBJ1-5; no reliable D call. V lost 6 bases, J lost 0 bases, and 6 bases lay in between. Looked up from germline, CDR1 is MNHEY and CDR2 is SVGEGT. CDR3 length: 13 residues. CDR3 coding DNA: TGTGCCAGCAGAGGATTTAGCAATCAGCCCCAGCATTTT. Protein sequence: CASRGFSNQPQHF.

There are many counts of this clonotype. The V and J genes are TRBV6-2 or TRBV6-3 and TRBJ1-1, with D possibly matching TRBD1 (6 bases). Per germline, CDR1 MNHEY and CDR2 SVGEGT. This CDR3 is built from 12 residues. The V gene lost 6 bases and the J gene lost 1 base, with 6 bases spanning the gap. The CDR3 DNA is TGTGCCAGCAGACAGGGGAACACTGAAGCTTTCTTT. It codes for CASRQGNTEAFF.

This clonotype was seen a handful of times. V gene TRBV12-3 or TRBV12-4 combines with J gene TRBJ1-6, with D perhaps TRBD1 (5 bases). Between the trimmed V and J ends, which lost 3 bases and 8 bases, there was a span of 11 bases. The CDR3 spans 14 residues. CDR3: CASSLGIGDSPLHF. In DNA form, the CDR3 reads TGTGCCAGCAGTTTGGGCATAGGGGATTCACCCCTCCACTTT.

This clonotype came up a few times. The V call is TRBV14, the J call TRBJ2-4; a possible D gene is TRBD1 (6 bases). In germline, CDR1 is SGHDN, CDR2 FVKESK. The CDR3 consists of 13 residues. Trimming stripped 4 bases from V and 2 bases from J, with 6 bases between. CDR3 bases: TGTGCCAGCAGCCGGGGGCCCAAAAACATTCAGTACTTC. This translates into CASSRGPKNIQYF.

Written as DNA, the CDR3 is TGTGCCAGCAGTACCGTGGGGCCCCAGCATTTT. It encodes CASSTVGPQHF. This chain uses TRBV6-2 or TRBV6-3 with TRBJ1-5, with D uncertain. Germline V gene data show CDR1 as MNHEY and CDR2 as SVGEGT. Trimming stripped 5 bases from V and 9 bases from J, with 8 bases between. The CDR3 runs to 11 residues.

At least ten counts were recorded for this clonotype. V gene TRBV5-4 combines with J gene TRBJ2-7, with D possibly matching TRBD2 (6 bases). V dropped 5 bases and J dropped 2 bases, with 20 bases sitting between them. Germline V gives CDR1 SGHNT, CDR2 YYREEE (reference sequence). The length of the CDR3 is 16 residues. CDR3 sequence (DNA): TGTGCCAGCAGAAAGGATGGTGGGACTCCCGCCTACGAGCAGTACTTC. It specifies CASRKDGGTPAYEQYF.

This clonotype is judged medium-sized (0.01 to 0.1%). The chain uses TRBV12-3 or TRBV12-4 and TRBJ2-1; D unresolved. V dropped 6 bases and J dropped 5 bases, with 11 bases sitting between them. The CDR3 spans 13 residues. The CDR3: CASSSRVDNEQFF. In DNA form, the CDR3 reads TGTGCCAGCAGCTCGAGAGTGGACAATGAGCAGTTCTTC.

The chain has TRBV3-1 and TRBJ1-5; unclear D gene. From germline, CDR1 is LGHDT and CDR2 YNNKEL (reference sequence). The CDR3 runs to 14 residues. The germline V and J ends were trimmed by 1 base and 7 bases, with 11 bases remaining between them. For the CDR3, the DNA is TGTGCCAGCAGCCAAGGAGGGTATGAGCAGCCCCAGCATTTT. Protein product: CASSQGGYEQPQHF.

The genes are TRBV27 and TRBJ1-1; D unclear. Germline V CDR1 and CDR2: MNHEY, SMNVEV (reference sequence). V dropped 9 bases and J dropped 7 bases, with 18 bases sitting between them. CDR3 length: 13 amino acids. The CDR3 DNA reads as TGTGCCAGTGGCACCTCCTGGGCGGGTGAAGCTTTCTTT. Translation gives CASGTSWAGEAFF.